This entry is about one T cell receptor beta chain. Its antigen is undetermined. The data belong to a study of cytomegalovirus exposure and HLA in healthy donors. The study, taken as a whole, reports: Of the V segments, some could not be distinguished, including TRBV6-2 and TRBV6-3, and were excluded. Later work associated 17,000 or so TCR beta sequences with HLA alleles at 0.05 false discovery rate. Presence/absence analyses supposed approximately even sequencing depth among donors. A later analysis found TCR association rates differed by HLA locus, highest for DRB1 and lowest for HLA-C.

Primers: 60 Vbeta forward and 13 Jbeta reverse. TCRdb's table, derived via immunoSEQ multiplex PCR, lists solely in-frame clones and lacks some. The sample contains about 150,000 clones, about 70% of which appear only once. Germline V gives CDR1 SGHDN, CDR2 FVKESK. The ends were cut back, 6 bases at V and 0 bases at J, with 15 bases in the middle. The CDR3 has 16 residues. The V call is TRBV14, the J call TRBJ2-1, with D perhaps TRBD2 (7 bases). This TCR derives from a male donor in good health and CMV-seronegative. The source material was PBMCs. CDR3 coding DNA: TGTGCCAGCAGGAAAGGGGGGAGGGCCTCCTACAATGAGCAGTTCTTC. It yields the protein CASRKGGRASYNEQFF.